This T cell receptor (beta chain) was recovered during a study of T cell responses to AZD1222 COVID-19 vaccine. Whole-study results and caveats: The breadth and depth of Spike-specific TCRs increased once two AZD1222 doses had been given. Repertoire sampling occurred only after the peak T cell response.

CDR3 length equals 13 residues. V was shortened by 2 bases and J by 5 bases, with 9 bases between the two germline ends. Germline V gives CDR1 MNHEY, CDR2 SMNVEV (reference sequence). TCRdb's copy holds only in-frame clones and misses some; the assay was immunoSEQ multiplex PCR. The table has about 140,000 clones, 75% to 95% seen once; the top ten hold about 3.4%. As to this clone: Its target is unknown.

This sequence joins TRBV27 and TRBJ1-1, with D hard to call. This receptor was taken from an adult in good health. This sample comprised peripheral blood, obtained on day 0 of AZD1222 vaccination. The CDR3 is CASSLMDRTEAFF. The CDR3 region has the DNA TGTGCCAGCAGTTTAATGGACCGGACTGAAGCTTTCTTT.